Sequencing of this T cell receptor beta chain was carried out in a study of PD-1 blockade in classical Hodgkin lymphoma. Each patient relapsed following autologous stem cell transplantation, and prior brentuximab vedotin exposure differed. Magnetic negative selection served to purify CD4+ T cells out of PBMCs that had been thawed. The patients, who had relapsed/refractory classical Hodgkin lymphoma, achieved best responses of complete response, partial response or progressive disease. Sequenced by immunoSEQ multiplex PCR; TCRdb stores in-frame clones only, minus some. The sample carries about 27,000 clones, about 80% recorded once. Trimming cost V 0 bases and J 12 bases, with 8 bases left between them. Germline loops: CDR1 MRHNA, CDR2 SNTAGT. This CDR3 is built from 11 residues. Concerning this clone: Its target is not known.

Study results and caveats: The origin of the repertoire differences remains undefined, with disease activity or prior therapy as possible causes.

This receptor was taken from a human donor with classical Hodgkin lymphoma. The rearrangement links TRBV6-4 to TRBJ1-1; D remains ambiguous. Here the sequenced sample was CD4+ T cells from blood, taken at baseline. CDR3 nucleotides: TGTGCCAGCAGTGACTCAATCACGACTTTCTTT. Translated: CASSDSITTFF.